This T cell receptor (beta chain) was captured by sequencing in a study of PD-1 blockade in classical Hodgkin lymphoma (dated by TCRdb to the early 2020s). Turning to the overall study: Nivolumab dosing was 3 mg/kg intravenously every 2 weeks, continuing until either disease progression or unacceptable toxicity. The study used TCR beta sequencing and CyTOF to define a peripheral blood immune signature of response to PD-1 blockade in classical Hodgkin lymphoma.

The time point tag for this specimen amounts to: cycle 2 day 1 (C2D1) of nivolumab. Every trial patient had relapsed following autologous stem cell transplantation, and prior brentuximab vedotin exposure was what differed among cohorts A, B and C. A total of more than 55 patients with relapsed/refractory classical Hodgkin lymphoma made up the trial cohort, and each patient's best overall response was complete response, partial response or progressive disease. Trial patients were treated with single-agent nivolumab in the multi-cohort phase II CheckMate 205 trial. An independent review committee assessed best overall response by applying the 2007 International Working Group response criteria. Trial PBMCs were obtained immediately prior to nivolumab initiation (C1D1) and on therapy at cycle 2 day 1 and cycle 4 day 1. After peripheral blood was drawn into 8 mL Vacutainer Cell Preparation Tubes, PBMCs were isolated by centrifugation and then cryopreserved.

General conclusions and limits of the study: Baseline TCR diversity was reported to be lower in newly diagnosed patients than in healthy donors and to be lower still in relapsed/refractory patients. The study was restricted to a single clinical trial cohort, and the causes of repertoire differences, possibly disease activity or prior therapy, were left undefined. Baseline diversity similar to that of newly diagnosed patients was observed in trial patients achieving complete response, whereas significantly lower diversity was observed in partial responders and progressors. Patients starting nivolumab less than 1 year after ASCT had lower diversity and were excluded from later analyses to avoid confounding by immune reconstitution. By C4D1, a significant rise was seen in CD4+ TCR diversity but not in CD8+ TCR diversity (p=0.0027 vs p=0.16), and the rise was most apparent among complete responders (p=0.02).

Sequences LNHDA (CDR1) and SQIVND (CDR2) are obtained from the germline V gene (reference sequence). The CDR3 runs 18 amino acids, cysteine and phenylalanine included. Only the CDR3 part of the read is kept: 54 bases, read in frame from the first base. V is pruned by 0 bases and J by 7 bases, leaving 13 bases of the junction without a gene match. Genomic DNA was extracted with the Qiagen DNeasy kit from unsorted PBMCs and from negatively selected CD4+ and CD8+ fractions. TCR beta CDR3 regions were amplified by immunoSEQ multiplex PCR using primers annealing to V and J segments. A synthetic immune receptor repertoire was used to minimize amplification bias, and any remaining bias was removed computationally after sequencing. Regarding the original processing steps: Custom Python scripts were used to quantify repertoire diversity as the Shannon entropy index. Unsorted, CD4+ and CD8+ repertoires were analyzed separately, except in combined analyses where CD4+ and CD8+ sequences were merged in silico. Clonal expansion was defined as a frequency increase of at least 2-fold after treatment compared with C1D1, and clones undetected at baseline were assigned a pseudocount of 0.5. Singleton clones were defined as clones with 0 or 1 copy at C1D1, and non-singleton clones were defined as clones with 2 or more copies. Clones expanded in unsorted samples were annotated as CD4+, CD8+ or unknown by matching protein sequences in sorted samples from the same patient. Diversity changes from C1D1 to C4D1 were tested in paired samples using Wilcoxon tests. In its TCRdb copy, this immuneACCESS table keeps in-frame sequences only and misses some clones. Where compared with another copy, unresolved V genes explain less than half of these, and the others have no known cause. V and J calls and clone size are copied from that table; D and trimming were computed from the DNA. The sample contains tens of thousands of clones, just over 75% of them found a single time. About 16% of the sample lies in the top ten.

A note on this clone: Its antigen remains undetermined. No per-base quality is available; no much larger clone lies one base away.

The sequencing here drew on peripheral blood mononuclear cells (PBMCs), taken before the second cycle of nivolumab. Recombination connected TRBV19 to TRBJ1-5, and 9 bases in between align with TRBD1. This clonotype was obtained from a human donor with classical Hodgkin lymphoma. The CDR3 in this case is CASSIDLLQGARGQPQHF. The DNA reads as follows: TGTGCCAGTAGTATAGATCTCCTACAGGGGGCGCGGGGGCAGCCCCAGCATTTT.